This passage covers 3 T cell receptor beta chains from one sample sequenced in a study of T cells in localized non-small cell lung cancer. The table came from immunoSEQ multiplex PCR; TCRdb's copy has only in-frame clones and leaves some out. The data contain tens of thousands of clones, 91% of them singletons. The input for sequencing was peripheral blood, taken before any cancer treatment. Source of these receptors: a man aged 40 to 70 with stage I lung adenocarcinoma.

In DNA, the CDR3 is TGCAGCGTACAGGGTAAAGTTAGGGCACGGAGGGATGAGCAGTTCTTC. Protein sequence: CSVQGKVRARRDEQFF. The V call is TRBV29-1, the J call TRBJ2-1; the D gene could be TRBD1 or TRBD2 (6 bases each). Trimming removed 6 bases at V and 8 bases at J, with 26 bases between. The V gene's germline CDR1 is SQVTM and CDR2 ANQGSEA. The CDR3 runs 16 residues.

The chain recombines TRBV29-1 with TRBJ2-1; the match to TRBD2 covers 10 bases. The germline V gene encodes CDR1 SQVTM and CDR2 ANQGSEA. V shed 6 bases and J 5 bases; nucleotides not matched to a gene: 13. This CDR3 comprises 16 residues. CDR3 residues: CSVQDLAGGLNNEQFF. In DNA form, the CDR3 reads TGCAGCGTACAGGACTTAGCGGGAGGACTTAACAATGAGCAGTTCTTC.

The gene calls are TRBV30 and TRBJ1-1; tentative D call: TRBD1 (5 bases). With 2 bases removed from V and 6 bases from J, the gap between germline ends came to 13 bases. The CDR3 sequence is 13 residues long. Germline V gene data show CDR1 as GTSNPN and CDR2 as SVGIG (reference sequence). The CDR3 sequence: CAWSSQGAAEAFF. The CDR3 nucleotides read TGTGCCTGGAGTAGTCAGGGTGCGGCTGAAGCTTTCTTT.